The 18 T cell receptor beta chains reported below all come from one sample, sequenced in a study of blood T cell repertoires in COVID-19. Only in-frame clones appear in the TCRdb table, and some are missing; sequencing was by immunoSEQ multiplex PCR. The sample consists of around 140,000 clones, over 70% of them appearing once. The specimen was PBMCs or T cells enriched from blood (not recorded which). The receptors were sampled from a man aged 55 to 70 who had recovered from COVID-19.

As DNA, the CDR3 is TGTGCCAGCTCACCAGGCGCCACCGGGGAAAAACTGTTTTTT. Its protein is CASSPGATGEKLFF. The chain has TRBV18 and TRBJ1-4; D is unclear. The germline V gene has CDR1 KGHSH and CDR2 LQKENI. The V and J ends lost 2 bases and 8 bases respectively, with 12 bases between them. The CDR3 runs to 14 residues.

The chain recombines TRBV12-3 or TRBV12-4 with TRBJ2-5; 7 bases are a match to TRBD1. The CDR3 is 13 residues long. After removal of 8 bases from V and 4 bases from J, the junction contained 7 bases not matched to a gene. CDR3 nucleotides: TGTGCCAGCGCAGGGGGTTTAGGAGAGACCCAGTACTTC. Protein: CASAGGLGETQYF.

This clone was picked up one time. This sequence joins TRBV19 and TRBJ1-4, with a possible D match to TRBD1 (5 bases). The V end was cut by 9 bases, the J end by 8 bases, with 19 bases between. Germline loops: CDR1 LNHDA, CDR2 SQIVND (reference sequence). This CDR3 comprises 14 residues. This CDR3 reads CASQMGQGWEKLFF. DNA of the CDR3: TGTGCCAGCCAGATGGGGCAGGGCTGGGAAAAACTGTTTTTT.

Comments on this clone: This specimen includes other DNA sequences encoding the same CDR3. The gene calls are TRBV5-1 and TRBJ1-1; D is unresolved. This CDR3 is built from 14 residues. V lost 1 base to trimming and J lost 0 bases, with 7 bases between them. CDR1 is SGHRS and CDR2 is YFSETQ in the germline V gene. The CDR3 DNA reads TGCGCCAGCAGCTTGAGTAGATTGAACACTGAAGCTTTCTTT. This gives the protein CASSLSRLNTEAFF.

As DNA, the CDR3 is TGCGCCAGCAGCCCTTCTTTTAGCGGGAGTGGGACCGGGGAGCTGTTTTTT. Translation: CASSPSFSGSGTGELFF. The rearrangement links TRBV4-1 to TRBJ2-2; the match to TRBD2 covers 9 bases. J was trimmed by 5 bases and V by 4 bases; bases with no gene match: 11. Germline CDR1 is MGHRA and CDR2 is YSYEKL. The CDR3 sequence is 17 residues long.

This clone was detected a few times. V and J are TRBV30 and TRBJ2-7; 9 bases are shared with TRBD1. The CDR3 has 14 residues. The V gene end was trimmed by 5 bases and the J gene end by 5 bases; junction bases not matched to a gene: 10. Germline V gene sequence: CDR1 GTSNPN, CDR2 SVGIG (reference sequence). CDR3 sequence reads: CAWRTGTGFNEQYF. The DNA for the CDR3 is TGTGCCTGGCGCACCGGGACAGGGTTCAACGAGCAGTACTTC.

The chain couples TRBV28 to TRBJ1-5, with 8 bases aligning to TRBD1. Germline trimming cut 5 bases from V and 2 bases from J; bases unmatched to any gene: 5. The CDR3 is 15 residues long. Per germline, CDR1 MDHEN and CDR2 SYDVKM. The CDR3 region has the DNA TGTGCCAGCAGTACAGGGGGAAACGGCAATCAGCCCCAGCATTTT. Encoded protein: CASSTGGNGNQPQHF.

The rearrangement uses TRBV10-1 and TRBJ1-2; the D gene is possibly TRBD1 (6 bases). Trimming removed 7 bases at V and 1 base at J, with 16 bases between. CDR1 and CDR2 (germline): WNHNN, SYGVQD (reference sequence). The length of the CDR3 is 15 residues. The CDR3 spells CASISTGTNNYGYTF. In DNA form, the CDR3 reads TGCGCCAGCATTTCCACCGGGACAAATAACTATGGCTACACCTTC.

V and J are TRBV6-4 and TRBJ2-3, with TRBD1 matching 9 bases. The CDR3 covers 14 residues. V was pared by 3 bases and J by 6 bases, with 4 bases of the junction left unmatched. The V gene's germline CDR1 is MRHNA and CDR2 SNTAGT. The CDR3 nucleotides are TGTGCCAGCAGTGAACAGGGGGCCCGGGATACGCAGTATTTT. Protein sequence: CASSEQGARDTQYF.

Here the CDR3 DNA reads TGTGCCAGCTCCCGACCGGGTGCTCCGTGGGAGCAGTACTTC. Its protein product is CASSRPGAPWEQYF. The J gene is TRBJ2-7, the V gene TRBV18; D gene unclear. This CDR3 has 14 residues. CDR1 KGHSH and CDR2 LQKENI come from the germline V gene. With 6 bases removed from V and 7 bases from J, the gap between germline ends came to 19 bases.

The V call is TRBV7-8, the J call TRBJ1-2, with 8 bases identical to TRBD1. The germline V gene encodes CDR1 SGHVS and CDR2 FQNEAQ. Trimming took 5 bases from V and 14 from J; bases not matched to a gene: 10. The CDR3 has 12 amino acids. CDR3 DNA: TGTGCCAGCAGCCCCCGAACAGGGGGGGGGACCTTC. Residues: CASSPRTGGGTF.

This rearrangement joins TRBV19 to TRBJ1-6, with unresolved D. The CDR3 contains 14 residues. Germline CDR1 and CDR2: LNHDA and SQIVND (reference sequence). Trimming stripped 1 base from V and 5 bases from J, with 6 bases between. The CDR3 spells CASSIGANNSPLHF. CDR3 nucleotide sequence: TGTGCCAGTAGTATAGGGGCCAATAATTCACCCCTCCACTTT.

This clone was seen only once. The rearrangement links TRBV28 to TRBJ1-5; D is undetermined. Trimming shortened V by 5 bases and J by 11 bases, and 16 bases separated the two germline ends. The CDR3 runs to 13 residues. Germline assignment: CDR1 MDHEN and CDR2 SYDVKM. This CDR3 reads CASSPPGLVSQHF. In DNA form, the CDR3 reads TGTGCCAGCAGTCCACCGGGTCTGGTTTCCCAGCATTTT.

V usage is TRBV7-6 and J usage is TRBJ2-7, with 8 bases aligning to TRBD2. This CDR3 is 15 amino acids long. Germline loops: CDR1 SGHVS, CDR2 FNYEAQ. V was clipped by 1 base and J by 0 bases; unmatched bases: 2. The CDR3 here is CASSLGAGDSYEQYF. The CDR3 nucleotides read TGTGCCAGCAGCTTAGGAGCGGGGGACTCCTACGAGCAGTACTTC. The full variable domain, with the rest looked up from reference TRBV7-6 and TRBJ2-7, is GAGVSQSPRYKVTKRGQDVALRCDPISGHVSLYWYRQALGQGPEFLTYFNYEAQQDKSGLPNDRFSAERPEGSISTLTIQRTEQRDSAMYRCASSLGAGDSYEQYFGPGTRLTVT.

The V and J genes are TRBV5-6 and TRBJ1-6; tentative D call: TRBD1 (6 bases). Trimming removed 4 bases from V and 7 bases from J, with 15 bases in between. CDR1 SGHDT and CDR2 YYEEEE come from the germline V gene. The CDR3 length is 15 residues. CDR3 loop: CASSPGQRVNSPLHF. The CDR3 coding sequence is TGTGCCAGCAGCCCGGGACAAAGGGTGAATTCACCCCTCCACTTT.

This chain links TRBV6-1 with TRBJ2-5; D perhaps matches TRBD2 (5 bases). Germline V gene lookup returns CDR1 MNHNS and CDR2 SASEGT. V was cut by 3 bases and J by 4 bases, with 12 bases left in between. The CDR3 has 14 amino acids. This chain's CDR3 is CASSDNVGGETQYF. In DNA form, the CDR3 reads TGTGCCAGCAGTGATAACGTAGGAGGAGAGACCCAGTACTTC.

The rearrangement links TRBV19 to TRBJ2-2, with TRBD1 identical over 7 bases. V dropped 6 bases and J dropped 6; count of bases not matched to a gene: 10. This CDR3 has 15 residues. The germline gives CDR1 LNHDA, CDR2 SQIVND (reference sequence). For the CDR3, the DNA is TGTGCCAGTAGAAACAGGGGCCTAGCCCCCGGGGAGCTGTTTTTT. Its translation is CASRNRGLAPGELFF.

The genes are TRBV2 and TRBJ1-1; TRBD1 agrees at 10 bases. The V gene's germline CDR1 is SNHLY and CDR2 FYNNEI. Losses at the gene ends were 10 bases for V and 3 bases for J; bases not matched to a gene: 11. CDR3 size: 15 residues. CDR3 protein: CATSTGGGGDTEAFF. The CDR3 coding sequence is TGTGCCACCTCGACAGGGGGCGGTGGGGACACTGAAGCTTTCTTT.